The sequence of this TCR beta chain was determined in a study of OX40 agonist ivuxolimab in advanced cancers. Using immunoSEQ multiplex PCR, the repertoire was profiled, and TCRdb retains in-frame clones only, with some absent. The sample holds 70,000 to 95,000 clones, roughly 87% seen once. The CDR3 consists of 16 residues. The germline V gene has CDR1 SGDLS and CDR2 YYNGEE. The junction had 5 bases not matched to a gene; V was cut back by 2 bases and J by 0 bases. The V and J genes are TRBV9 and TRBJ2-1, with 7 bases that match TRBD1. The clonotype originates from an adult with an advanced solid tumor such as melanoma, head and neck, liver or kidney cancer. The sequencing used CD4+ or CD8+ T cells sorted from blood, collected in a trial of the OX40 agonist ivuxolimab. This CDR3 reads CASSVRQGNSYNEQFF. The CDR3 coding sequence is TGTGCCAGCAGCGTCCGACAGGGAAACTCCTACAATGAGCAGTTCTTC.